The rows below give T cell receptor beta chains drawn from one sample of a study of human T cells and chemical hapten exposure. TCRdb re-derived calls from the RACE reads in MiXCR, one entry per CDR3 protein. The data show 150,000 to 200,000 distinct CDR3 sequences, more than 20% seen once. The starting material was whole blood, obtained in connection with sensitization to the hapten diphenylcyclopropenone (DPC). These receptors were collected from a woman aged 50 to 60 with alopecia areata. Some clones in this sample may be carry-over from other donors' samples. CDR3s leave out the opening cysteine and the closing phenylalanine or tryptophan. Fields, in order: CDR3 protein, V gene, J gene, D gene. The D gene is left open where the match is weak.

ASSVVGQGQETQY	TRBV9	TRBJ2-5	TRBD1
ASGLIAGGTDTQY	TRBV27	TRBJ2-3	TRBD2
ASSLDADYNEQF	TRBV11-2	TRBJ2-1	.
ASSLDSGNSGNTIY	TRBV7-9	TRBJ1-3	.
ASSVGTTTDTQY	TRBV2	TRBJ2-3	TRBD2
SARRTANEKLF	TRBV20-1	TRBJ1-4	.
SVVNRDNEQY	TRBV29-1	TRBJ2-7	.
ASSSQGVGNYGYT	TRBV12-3/TRBV12-4	TRBJ1-2	TRBD1
ASSPLRYGTDTGELF	TRBV5-6	TRBJ2-2	TRBD1
ASSLDRGKSGNTIY	TRBV11-2	TRBJ1-3	TRBD1